Included here is one TCR beta chain sequence, with context. Its antigen is not known. These data belong to a study of cytomegalovirus exposure and HLA in healthy donors. The CDR3 has 14 amino acids. V was pared by 0 bases and J by 1 base, with 7 bases between. The V gene's germline CDR1 is SGHNT and CDR2 YYREEE (reference sequence). Findings and limits, study-wide: The study reported that TCR beta sequences accurately predicted HLA-A and HLA-B alleles in most subjects. A prior analysis recorded that most TCR beta V segments were productive about 87% or about 30% of the time. It was taken for granted in presence/absence analyses that sequencing depth across donors was roughly uniform.

With 60 Vbeta and 13 Jbeta primers, the PCR was carried out. The method was immunoSEQ multiplex PCR; TCRdb's version includes in-frame clones alone and lacks a portion of them. In the table there are 65,000 to 95,000 clones, roughly 82% of which are singletons. This chain links TRBV5-4 with TRBJ1-2, with D possibly being TRBD1 (6 bases). Sequenced material: PBMCs. The receptor comes from a man aged 65-85 years in good health and CMV-seronegative. The CDR3 sequence: CASSLVQGNYGYTF. The CDR3 bases are TGTGCCAGCAGCTTGGTACAGGGTAACTATGGCTACACCTTC.